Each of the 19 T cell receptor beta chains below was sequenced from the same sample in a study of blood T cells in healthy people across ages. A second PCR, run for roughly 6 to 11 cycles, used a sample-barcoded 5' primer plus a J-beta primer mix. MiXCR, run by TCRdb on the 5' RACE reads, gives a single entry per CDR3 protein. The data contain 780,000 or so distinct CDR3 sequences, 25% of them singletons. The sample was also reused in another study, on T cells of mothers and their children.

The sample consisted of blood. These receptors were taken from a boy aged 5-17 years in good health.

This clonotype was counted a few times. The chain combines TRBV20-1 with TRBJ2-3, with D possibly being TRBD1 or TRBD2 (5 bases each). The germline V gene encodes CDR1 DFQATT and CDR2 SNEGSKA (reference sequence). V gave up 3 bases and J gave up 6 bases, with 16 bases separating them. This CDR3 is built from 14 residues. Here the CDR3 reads CSARRTGAMDTQYF. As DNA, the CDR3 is TGCAGTGCTAGGCGGACTGGGGCTATGGATACGCAGTATTTT.

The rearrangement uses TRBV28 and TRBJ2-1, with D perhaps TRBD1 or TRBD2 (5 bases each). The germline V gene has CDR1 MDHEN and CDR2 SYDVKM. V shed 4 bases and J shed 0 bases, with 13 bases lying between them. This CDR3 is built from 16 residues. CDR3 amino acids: CASSSERGRSYNEQFF. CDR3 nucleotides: TGTGCCAGCAGTTCAGAACGGGGCCGCTCCTACAATGAGCAGTTCTTC.

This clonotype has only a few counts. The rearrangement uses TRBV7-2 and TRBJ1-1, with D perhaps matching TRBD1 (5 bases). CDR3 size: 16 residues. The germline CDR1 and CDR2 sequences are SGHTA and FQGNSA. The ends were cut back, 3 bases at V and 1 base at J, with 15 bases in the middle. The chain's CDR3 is CASSLEVGVPNTEAFF. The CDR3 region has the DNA TGTGCCAGCAGCTTGGAGGTGGGGGTTCCGAACACTGAAGCTTTCTTT.

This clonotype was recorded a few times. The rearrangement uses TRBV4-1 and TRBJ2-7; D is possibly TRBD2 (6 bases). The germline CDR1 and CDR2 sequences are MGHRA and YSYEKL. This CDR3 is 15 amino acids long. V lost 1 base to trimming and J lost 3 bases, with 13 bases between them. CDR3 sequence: CASSQGGGLGYEQYF. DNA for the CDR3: TGCGCCAGCAGCCAAGGGGGAGGATTGGGCTACGAGCAGTACTTC.

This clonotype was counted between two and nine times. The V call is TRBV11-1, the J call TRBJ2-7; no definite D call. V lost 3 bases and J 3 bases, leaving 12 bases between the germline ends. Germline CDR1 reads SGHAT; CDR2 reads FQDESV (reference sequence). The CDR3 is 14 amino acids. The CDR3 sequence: CASSLEQRGYEQYF. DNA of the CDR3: TGTGCCAGCAGCTTGGAGCAGAGAGGCTACGAGCAGTACTTC.

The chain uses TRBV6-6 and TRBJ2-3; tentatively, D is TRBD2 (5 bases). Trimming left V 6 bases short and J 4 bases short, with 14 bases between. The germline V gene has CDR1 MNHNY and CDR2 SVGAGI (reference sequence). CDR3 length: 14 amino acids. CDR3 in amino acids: CASRSTRRADTQYF. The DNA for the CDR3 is TGTGCCAGCAGATCGACCCGGCGGGCAGATACGCAGTATTTT.

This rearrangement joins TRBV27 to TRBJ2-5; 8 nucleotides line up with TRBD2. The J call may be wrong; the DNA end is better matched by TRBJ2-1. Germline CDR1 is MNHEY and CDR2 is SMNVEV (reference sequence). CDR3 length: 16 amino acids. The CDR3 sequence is CASSLSWREAPGEQFF. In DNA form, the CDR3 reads TGTGCCAGCAGTTTATCTTGGCGGGAGGCTCCTGGGGAGCAGTTCTTC.

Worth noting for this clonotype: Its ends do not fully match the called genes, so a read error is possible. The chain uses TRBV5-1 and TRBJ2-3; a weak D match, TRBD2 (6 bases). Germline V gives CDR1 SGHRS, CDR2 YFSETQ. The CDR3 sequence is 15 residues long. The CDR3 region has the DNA TGCGCCAGCAGCTTGGACGCGGGGCGCACAGATACGCAGTGTTTT. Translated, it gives CASSLDAGRTDTQCF.

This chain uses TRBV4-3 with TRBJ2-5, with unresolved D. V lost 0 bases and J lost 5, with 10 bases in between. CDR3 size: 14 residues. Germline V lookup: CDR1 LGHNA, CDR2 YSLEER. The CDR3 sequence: CASSQEWIQETQYF. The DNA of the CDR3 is TGCGCCAGCAGCCAAGAGTGGATCCAGGAGACCCAGTACTTC.

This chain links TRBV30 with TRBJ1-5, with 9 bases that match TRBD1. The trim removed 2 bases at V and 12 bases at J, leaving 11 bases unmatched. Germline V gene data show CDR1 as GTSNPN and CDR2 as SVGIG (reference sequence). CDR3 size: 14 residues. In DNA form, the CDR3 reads TGTGCCTGGAGTAAGGCCGGGACAGGGCCAGACCAGCATTTT. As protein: CAWSKAGTGPDQHF.

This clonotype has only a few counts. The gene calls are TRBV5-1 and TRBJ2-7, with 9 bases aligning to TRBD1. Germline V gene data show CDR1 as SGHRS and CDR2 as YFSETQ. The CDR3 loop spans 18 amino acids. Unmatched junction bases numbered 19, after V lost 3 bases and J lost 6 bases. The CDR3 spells CASSWGQGRSLGSGEQYF. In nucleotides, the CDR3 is TGCGCCAGCAGCTGGGGACAGGGAAGGAGCTTAGGGAGTGGCGAGCAGTACTTC.

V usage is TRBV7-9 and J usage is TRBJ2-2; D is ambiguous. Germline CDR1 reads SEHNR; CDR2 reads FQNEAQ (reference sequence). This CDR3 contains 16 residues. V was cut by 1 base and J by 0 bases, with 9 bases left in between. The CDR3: CASSLGASSNTGELFF. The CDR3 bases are TGTGCCAGCAGCTTAGGTGCGAGCTCGAACACCGGGGAGCTGTTTTTT.

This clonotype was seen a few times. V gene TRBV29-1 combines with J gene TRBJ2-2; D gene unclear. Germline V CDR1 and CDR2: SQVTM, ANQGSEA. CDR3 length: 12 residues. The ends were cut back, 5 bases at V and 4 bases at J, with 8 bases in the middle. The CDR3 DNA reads TGCAGCGTTTTACCGGGCACCGGGGAGCTGTTTTTT. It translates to CSVLPGTGELFF.

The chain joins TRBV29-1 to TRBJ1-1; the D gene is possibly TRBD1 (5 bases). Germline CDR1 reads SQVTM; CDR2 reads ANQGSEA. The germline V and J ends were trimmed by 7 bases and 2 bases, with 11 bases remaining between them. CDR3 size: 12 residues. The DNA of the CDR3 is TGCAGCGGCAACAGGTTAAACACTGAAGCTTTCTTT. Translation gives CSGNRLNTEAFF.

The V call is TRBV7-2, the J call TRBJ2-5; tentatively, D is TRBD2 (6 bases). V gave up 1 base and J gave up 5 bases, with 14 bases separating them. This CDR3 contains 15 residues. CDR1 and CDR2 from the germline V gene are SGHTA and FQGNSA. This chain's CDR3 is CASSLVQRASETQYF. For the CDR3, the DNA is TGTGCCAGCAGCTTAGTTCAGCGGGCAAGCGAGACCCAGTACTTC.

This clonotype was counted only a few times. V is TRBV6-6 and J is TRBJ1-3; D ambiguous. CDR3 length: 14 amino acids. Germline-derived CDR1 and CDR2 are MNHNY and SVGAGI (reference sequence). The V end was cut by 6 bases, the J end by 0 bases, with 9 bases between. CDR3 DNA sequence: TGTGCCAGCAGCCCCGACGGCTCTGGAAACACCATATATTTT. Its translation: CASSPDGSGNTIYF.

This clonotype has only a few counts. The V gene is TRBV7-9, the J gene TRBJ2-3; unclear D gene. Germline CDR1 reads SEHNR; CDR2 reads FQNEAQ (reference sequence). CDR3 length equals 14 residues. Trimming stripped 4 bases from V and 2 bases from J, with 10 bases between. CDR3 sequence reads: CASSSWTDTDTQYF. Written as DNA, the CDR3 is TGTGCCAGCAGCTCTTGGACCGACACAGATACGCAGTATTTT.

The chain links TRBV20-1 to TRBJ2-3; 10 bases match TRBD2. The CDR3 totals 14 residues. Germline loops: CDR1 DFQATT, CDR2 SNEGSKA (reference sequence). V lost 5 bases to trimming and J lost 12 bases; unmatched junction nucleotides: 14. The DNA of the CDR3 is TGCAGTGCTTGCCTGAGCGGGGGGGCCATCTTTCAGTATTTT. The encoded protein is CSACLSGGAIFQYF.

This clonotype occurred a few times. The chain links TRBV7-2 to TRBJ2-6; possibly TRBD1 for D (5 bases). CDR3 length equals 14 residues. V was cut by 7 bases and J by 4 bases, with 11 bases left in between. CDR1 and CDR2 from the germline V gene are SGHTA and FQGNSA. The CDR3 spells CASTGMRGANVLTF. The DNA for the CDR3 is TGTGCCAGCACAGGGATGCGCGGGGCCAACGTCCTGACTTTC.